This T cell receptor (beta chain) was retrieved from a study of response to subunit inactivated influenza vaccine. General study results and limits: New T cells are recruited in small numbers by each seasonal influenza vaccination, according to the authors' suggestion.

The V end lost 4 bases, the J end lost 5 bases, and 6 bases lay between the germline ends. CDR3 length: 11 amino acids. Germline V gives CDR1 SEHNR, CDR2 FQNEAQ (reference sequence). TCRdb reprocessed the RT-PCR reads via MiXCR and lists one record per CDR3 protein. The sample records fewer than 750,000 distinct CDR3 sequences, about 14% being singletons. To note about this clonotype: The antigen is undetermined.

This chain uses TRBV7-9 with TRBJ2-7; D may correspond to TRBD1 or TRBD2 (5 bases each). The source was PBMCs from blood, collected approximately 12 days after vaccination. The origin of this receptor is a man in his fifties or sixties who received an inactivated influenza vaccine. The DNA of the CDR3 is TGTGCCAGCAGCTGGGGGAACGAGCAGTACTTC. It yields the protein CASSWGNEQYF.